Listed below are T cell receptor beta chains from one sample, sequenced in a study of blood T cell repertoires in COVID-19. TCRdb keeps only in-frame clones here, not all; method: immunoSEQ multiplex PCR. The data hold 200,000 to 250,000 clones, with 82% observed a single time. The sequenced sample was peripheral blood. Receptors were obtained from a woman over 75 with acute or convalescent COVID-19. CDR3s include the opening cysteine and the closing phenylalanine or tryptophan. D genes are given only for firm matches. Clone size, where shown, is once, few, many, or a class for clones that have expanded.

size: NA; V: TRBV11-3; J: TRBJ1-3; D: NA; CDR3: CASSLHPGLINSGNTIYF; DNA: TGTGCCAGCAGCCTCCATCCCGGACTGATCAACTCTGGAAACACCATATATTTT
size: few; V: TRBV5-8; J: TRBJ1-1; D: NA; CDR3: CASSPLRGFTEAFF; DNA: TGTGCCAGCAGTCCCCTTAGGGGGTTTACTGAAGCTTTCTTT
size: NA; V: TRBV27; J: TRBJ2-1; D: NA; CDR3: CASTTSLGGPAYNEQFF; DNA: TGTGCCAGCACCACGTCATTGGGGGGTCCGGCCTACAATGAGCAGTTCTTC
size: few; V: TRBV6-5; J: TRBJ1-4; D: NA; CDR3: CASSYRIGANEKLFF; DNA: TGTGCCAGCAGTTACCGGATAGGAGCTAATGAAAAACTGTTTTTT
size: NA; V: TRBV7-3; J: TRBJ2-1; D: NA; CDR3: CASSRSGGGGEQFF; DNA: TGTGCCAGCAGCCGATCTGGTGGGGGCGGTGAGCAGTTCTTC
size: NA; V: TRBV27; J: TRBJ1-5; D: NA; CDR3: CASSFGPQGLNSNQPQHF; DNA: TGTGCCAGCAGTTTTGGCCCTCAGGGGTTGAATAGCAATCAGCCCCAGCATTTT
size: NA; V: TRBV19; J: TRBJ2-2; D: NA; CDR3: CASSIGGRRGTGELFF; DNA: TGTGCCAGTAGTATAGGGGGACGCCGGGGGACCGGGGAGCTGTTTTTT
size: NA; V: TRBV7-9; J: TRBJ1-1; D: TRBD1; CDR3: CASSWWGQGVNTEAFF; DNA: TGTGCCAGCAGCTGGTGGGGACAGGGAGTCAACACTGAAGCTTTCTTT
size: NA; V: TRBV5-1; J: TRBJ1-2; D: TRBD1; CDR3: CASSPGQTLGYGYTF; DNA: TGCGCCAGCAGCCCGGGACAGACTCTTGGCTATGGCTACACCTTC
size: NA; V: TRBV30; J: TRBJ1-1; D: NA; CDR3: CAWSVAGDTEAFF; DNA: TGTGCCTGGAGTGTTGCAGGGGACACTGAAGCTTTCTTT
size: NA; V: TRBV2; J: TRBJ2-3; D: TRBD2; CDR3: CASSEKSGVIADTQYF; DNA: TGTGCCAGCAGTGAAAAGAGCGGGGTGATCGCAGATACGCAGTATTTT
size: NA; V: TRBV20-1; J: TRBJ2-3; D: TRBD2; CDR3: CSASPGGQDTQYF; DNA: TGCAGTGCTAGTCCGGGGGGGCAGGATACGCAGTATTTT
size: few; V: TRBV7-2; J: TRBJ1-2; D: NA; CDR3: CASSLSYNTYYGYTF; DNA: TGTGCCAGCAGCTTATCTTATAACACCTACTATGGCTACACCTTC
size: NA; V: TRBV2; J: TRBJ1-5; D: TRBD1; CDR3: CASSGQGYQGQPQHF; DNA: TGTGCCAGCAGTGGACAGGGGTATCAGGGTCAGCCCCAGCATTTT
size: NA; V: TRBV20-1; J: TRBJ1-1; D: NA; CDR3: CSASSQHTEAFF; DNA: TGCAGTGCTAGTTCACAACACACTGAAGCTTTCTTT
size: NA; V: TRBV5-4; J: TRBJ1-3; D: NA; CDR3: CASSLGQGNTIYF; DNA: TGTGCCAGCAGCTTGGGACAAGGAAACACCATATATTTT
size: NA; V: TRBV20-1; J: TRBJ1-1; D: NA; CDR3: CSASAGGVTEAFF; DNA: TGCAGTGCTAGTGCCGGGGGTGTTACTGAAGCTTTCTTT
size: NA; V: TRBV12-3/TRBV12-4; J: TRBJ1-5; D: TRBD1; CDR3: CASSSTGLKPQHF; DNA: TGTGCCAGCAGTTCGACAGGGCTTAAGCCCCAGCATTTT
size: NA; V: TRBV10-3; J: TRBJ2-2; D: TRBD1; CDR3: CALAVTGGSGELFF; DNA: TGTGCCCTCGCCGTCACAGGGGGCAGCGGGGAGCTGTTTTTT
size: NA; V: TRBV28; J: TRBJ2-3; D: TRBD2; CDR3: CASNEAGGPDTQYF; DNA: TGTGCCAGCAACGAAGCGGGGGGGCCAGATACGCAGTATTTT
size: NA; V: TRBV18; J: TRBJ1-6; D: NA; CDR3: CASSPNRDTESPLHF; DNA: TGTGCCAGCTCACCCAACCGGGACACAGAATCACCCCTCCACTTT
size: NA; V: TRBV20-1; J: TRBJ1-3; D: NA; CDR3: CSASSSNSGNTIYF; DNA: TGCAGTGCTAGTTCATCTAACTCTGGAAACACCATATATTTT
size: NA; V: TRBV7-9; J: TRBJ1-2; D: NA; CDR3: CASSPSMNYGYTF; DNA: TGTGCCAGCAGCCCCAGTATGAACTATGGCTACACCTTC
size: NA; V: TRBV27; J: TRBJ1-2; D: NA; CDR3: CASSLLGRPSKNYGYTF; DNA: TGTGCCAGCAGTTTATTGGGCAGGCCTTCAAAAAACTATGGCTACACCTTC
size: NA; V: TRBV7-2; J: TRBJ2-2; D: TRBD2; CDR3: CASSPGGGEELFF; DNA: TGTGCCAGCAGCCCCGGGGGGGGTGAGGAGCTGTTTTTT
size: NA; V: TRBV6-5; J: TRBJ1-3; D: NA; CDR3: CASSRQTSSGNTIYF; DNA: TGTGCCAGCAGTAGACAGACAAGCTCTGGAAACACCATATATTTT
size: NA; V: TRBV5-1; J: TRBJ1-4; D: NA; CDR3: CASSLAGVKEEKLFF; DNA: TGCGCCAGCAGCTTGGCCGGGGTCAAAGAAGAAAAACTGTTTTTT
size: NA; V: TRBV7-8; J: TRBJ2-7; D: NA; CDR3: CASSPLVGGTYEQYF; DNA: TGTGCCAGCAGCCCACTGGTCGGGGGAACCTACGAGCAGTACTTC
size: NA; V: TRBV5-4; J: TRBJ1-1; D: NA; CDR3: CASSLDRVSTEAFF; DNA: TGTGCCAGCAGCTTGGACAGGGTTTCCACTGAAGCTTTCTTT
size: NA; V: TRBV18; J: TRBJ1-2; D: TRBD1; CDR3: CASSRDRVYGYTF; DNA: TGTGCCAGCTCCAGGGACAGGGTCTATGGCTACACCTTC
size: NA; V: TRBV5-5; J: TRBJ2-2; D: NA; CDR3: CASSLDPGHNTGELFF; DNA: TGTGCCAGCAGCTTGGATCCGGGACATAATACCGGGGAGCTGTTTTTT
size: NA; V: TRBV7-6; J: TRBJ2-5; D: NA; CDR3: CASSSLQGGPETQYF; DNA: TGTGCCAGCAGCTCCCTGCAGGGAGGCCCAGAGACCCAGTACTTC
size: NA; V: TRBV5-1; J: TRBJ1-2; D: NA; CDR3: CASSYVQGAYGYTF; DNA: TGCGCCAGCAGCTATGTACAGGGCGCATATGGCTACACCTTC
size: NA; V: TRBV12-3/TRBV12-4; J: TRBJ1-3; D: NA; CDR3: CASSRGSGNTIYF; DNA: TGTGCCAGCAGTAGGGGCTCTGGAAACACCATATATTTT
size: once; V: TRBV29-1; J: TRBJ2-3; D: NA; CDR3: CSATRPGSTDTQYF; DNA: TGCAGCGCCACAAGGCCAGGGTCAACAGATACGCAGTATTTT
size: NA; V: TRBV7-2; J: TRBJ1-4; D: NA; CDR3: CASSSLRTSEKLFF; DNA: TGTGCCAGCAGCTCCTTGAGAACCTCCGAAAAACTGTTTTTT